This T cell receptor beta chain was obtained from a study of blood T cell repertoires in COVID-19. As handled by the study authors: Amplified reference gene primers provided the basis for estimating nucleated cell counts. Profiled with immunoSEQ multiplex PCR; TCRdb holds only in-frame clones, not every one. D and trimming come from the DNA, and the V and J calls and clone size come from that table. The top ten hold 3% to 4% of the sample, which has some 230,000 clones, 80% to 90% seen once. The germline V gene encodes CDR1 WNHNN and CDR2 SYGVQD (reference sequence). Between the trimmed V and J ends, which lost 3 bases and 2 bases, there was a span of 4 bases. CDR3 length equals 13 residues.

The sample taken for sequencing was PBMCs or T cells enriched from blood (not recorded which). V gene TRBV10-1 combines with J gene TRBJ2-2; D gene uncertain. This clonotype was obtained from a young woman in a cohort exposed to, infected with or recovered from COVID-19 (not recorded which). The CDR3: CASSDRNTGELFF. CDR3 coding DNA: TGCGCCAGCAGTGACAGAAACACCGGGGAGCTGTTTTTT.